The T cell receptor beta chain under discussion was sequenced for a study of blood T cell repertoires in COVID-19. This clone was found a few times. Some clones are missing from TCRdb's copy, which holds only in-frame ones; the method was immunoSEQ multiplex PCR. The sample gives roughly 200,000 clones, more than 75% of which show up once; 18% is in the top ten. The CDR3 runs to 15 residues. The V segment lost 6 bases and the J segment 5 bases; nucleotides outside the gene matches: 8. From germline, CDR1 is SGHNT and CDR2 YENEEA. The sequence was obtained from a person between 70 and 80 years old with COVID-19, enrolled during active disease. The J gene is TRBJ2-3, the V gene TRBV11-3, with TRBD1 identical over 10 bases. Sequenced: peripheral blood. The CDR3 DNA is TGTGCCAGCAGTAAAGGACAGGGGGTAGTAGATACGCAGTATTTT. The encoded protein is CASSKGQGVVDTQYF.